These T cell receptor beta chains were read from a single sample in a study of control samples from healthy donors and cancer patients. Profiling relied on immunoSEQ multiplex PCR, and the TCRdb table lists in-frame clones only, not all of them. The table lists 100,000 to 150,000 clones, 75% to 95% of them singletons. The specimen was blood. The receptors were gathered from a middle-aged man in good health. The CDR3 runs from the conserved cysteine through the conserved F or W. A D gene is named only where the DNA matches it firmly. Clone size is not always given. Where it is, it says once, few, many or a class for expanded clones.

d_gene	j_gene	abundance	v_gene	CDR3aa	CDR3nt
-	TRBJ2-3	few	TRBV27	CASSLRLTADTQYF	TGTGCCAGCAGTTTACGCCTCACGGCAGATACGCAGTATTTT
-	TRBJ2-7	-	TRBV18	CASSPGYEQYF	TGTGCCAGCTCACCAGGCTACGAGCAGTACTTC
-	TRBJ2-2	-	TRBV11-2	CASSSGIPAGELFF	TGTGCCAGCAGCTCAGGGATCCCCGCCGGGGAGCTGTTTTTT
-	TRBJ2-1	-	TRBV7-9	CASSFRVERTGHEQFF	TGTGCCAGCAGCTTTAGGGTCGAGCGCACAGGGCATGAGCAGTTCTTC
TRBD2	TRBJ2-5	-	TRBV5-1	CASSSTGTREETQYF	TGCGCCAGCAGCTCCACCGGGACTAGGGAAGAGACCCAGTACTTC
-	TRBJ2-7	few	TRBV27	CASFTAWYEQYF	TGTGCCAGTTTCACAGCTTGGTACGAGCAGTACTTC
-	TRBJ2-2	-	TRBV19	CASSIYVGLNTGELFF	TGTGCCAGTAGTATTTACGTGGGGCTGAACACCGGGGAGCTGTTTTTT
-	TRBJ1-6	-	TRBV6-5	CASSYSPGLNPPLHF	TGTGCCAGCAGTTACTCACCAGGGTTGAACCCACCCCTCCACTTT
-	TRBJ1-5	-	TRBV7-3	CASSLSGGNQPQHF	TGTGCCAGCAGCTTATCAGGAGGCAATCAGCCCCAGCATTTT
-	TRBJ2-7	-	TRBV6-6	CASSSVGRGEQYF	TGTGCCAGCAGCTCGGTTGGCAGGGGCGAGCAGTACTTC
-	TRBJ1-4	-	TRBV5-4	CASRAGGAGGEKLFF	TGTGCCAGCAGAGCCGGCGGAGCCGGAGGGGAAAAACTGTTTTTT
-	TRBJ2-5	-	TRBV3-1/TRBV3-2	CASSLTMPQETQYF	TGTGCCAGCAGCCTTACCATGCCCCAAGAGACCCAGTACTTC
TRBD2	TRBJ2-7	-	TRBV2	CASLAGVISYEQYF	TGTGCCAGCCTAGCGGGGGTCATCTCCTACGAGCAGTACTTC
-	TRBJ1-6	once	TRBV25-1	CASSEIGREDSPLHF	TGTGCCAGCAGTGAAATCGGCAGGGAGGATTCACCCCTCCACTTT
TRBD2	TRBJ2-5	-	TRBV5-4	CASSPGGRSPTETQYF	TGTGCCAGCAGCCCGGGAGGCCGTAGCCCAACGGAGACCCAGTACTTC
-	TRBJ2-5	-	TRBV2	CASSGRTIGETQYF	TGTGCCAGCAGTGGACGGACAATCGGAGAGACCCAGTACTTC
-	TRBJ2-5	-	TRBV10-3	CAISGRRGGDQETQYF	TGTGCCATCAGTGGGCGGAGAGGGGGGGACCAAGAGACCCAGTACTTC
-	TRBJ2-1	once	TRBV7-3	CASSPSSNVEQFF	TGTGCCAGCAGCCCCTCAAGCAATGTGGAGCAGTTCTTC
TRBD1	TRBJ2-7	-	TRBV6-1	CASSEDRVPYEQYF	TGTGCCAGCAGTGAGGACAGGGTACCCTACGAGCAGTACTTC
-	TRBJ1-3	-	TRBV5-1	CASTGPTSSGNTIYF	TGCGCCAGCACTGGCCCGACTAGCTCTGGAAACACCATATATTTT
-	TRBJ2-3	-	TRBV24-1	CATSDPRDADTQYF	TGTGCCACCAGTGACCCTCGCGATGCAGATACGCAGTATTTT
-	TRBJ2-5	-	TRBV7-8	CASSSSRVGTQETQYF	TGTGCCAGCAGCTCCAGCCGTGTGGGAACCCAAGAGACCCAGTACTTC
TRBD2	TRBJ2-1	-	TRBV3-1/TRBV3-2	CATRGQVGGGPYNEQFF	TGTGCCACCCGAGGCCAGGTGGGCGGGGGGCCCTACAATGAGCAGTTCTTC